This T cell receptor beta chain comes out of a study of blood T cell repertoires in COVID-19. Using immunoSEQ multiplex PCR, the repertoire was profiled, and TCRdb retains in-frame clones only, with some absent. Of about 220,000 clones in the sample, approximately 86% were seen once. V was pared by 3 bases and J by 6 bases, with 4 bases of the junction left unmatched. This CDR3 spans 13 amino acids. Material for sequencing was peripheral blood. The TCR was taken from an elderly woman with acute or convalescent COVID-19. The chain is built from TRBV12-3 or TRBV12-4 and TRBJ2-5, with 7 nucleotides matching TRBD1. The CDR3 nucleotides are TGTGCCAGCAGTTTGGCAGGGGGACAGACCCAGTACTTC. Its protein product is CASSLAGGQTQYF.